These T cell receptor beta chains were read from a single sample in a study of CD8+ T cells in alopecia areata. Libraries were prepared by immunoSEQ multiplex PCR; TCRdb keeps only in-frame clonotypes and omits some of them. Here the sample spans around 110,000 clones, 84% being singletons. Sequenced here: CD8+ T cells sorted from blood, sampled at week 24, from a patient treated with tofacitinib. The origin of the receptors is a human donor with alopecia areata. CDR3s include the opening cysteine and the closing phenylalanine or tryptophan. A D gene is named only where the DNA matches it firmly. Size values are once, few and many counts, or a class for expanded clones, and some rows have none.

J,V,D,size,DNA,CDR3
TRBJ2-3,TRBV4-1,NA,NA,TGCGCCAGCAGCCATGCTATAGATACGCAGTATTTT,CASSHAIDTQYF
TRBJ1-1,TRBV30,NA,NA,TGTGCCTGGAGTCGTAGAGGGAGGGGCACTGAAGCTTTCTTT,CAWSRRGRGTEAFF
TRBJ2-6,TRBV4-1,NA,NA,TGCGCCAGCAGGTCTGGGGCCAACGTCCTGACTTTC,CASRSGANVLTF
TRBJ2-6,TRBV4-1,TRBD1,once,TGCGCCAGCAGCCAAGGACCAGGGGGAGCTGGGGCCAACGTCCTGACTTTC,CASSQGPGGAGANVLTF
TRBJ2-1,TRBV7-2,TRBD1,NA,TGTGCCAGCAGCCCCCCAGGGGGCTGGCACAATGAGCAGTTCTTC,CASSPPGGWHNEQFF
TRBJ2-3,TRBV7-9,TRBD1,once,TGTGCCAGCAGCCGGACAGGGGGCACAGATACGCAGTATTTT,CASSRTGGTDTQYF
TRBJ1-1,TRBV27,NA,NA,TGTGCCAGCAGTTTATCGCGGGGAGGGAACACTGAAGCTTTCTTT,CASSLSRGGNTEAFF
TRBJ1-1,TRBV19,TRBD1,NA,TGTGCCAGTAGTCCGACAGGGACAGGTGAAGCTTTCTTT,CASSPTGTGEAFF
TRBJ1-1,TRBV10-3,NA,NA,TGTGCCATCAGTGAGGGGGGAAACACTGAAGCTTTCTTT,CAISEGGNTEAFF
TRBJ2-7,TRBV18,TRBD1,once,TGTGCCAGCTCCTCCGGGGACAGGAGCTCCTACGAGCAGTACTTC,CASSSGDRSSYEQYF
TRBJ2-1,TRBV29-1,TRBD1,NA,TGCAGCGTTGAAGAGGACAGGGGCTATTATGAGCAGTTCTTC,CSVEEDRGYYEQFF
TRBJ2-4,TRBV14,NA,NA,TGTGCCAGCAGCCAAGACCAGGGAGTCAAAAACATTCAGTACTTC,CASSQDQGVKNIQYF
TRBJ1-1,TRBV19,TRBD1,NA,TGTGCCAGTTCCGAAACAGGGGCCACTGAAGCTTTCTTT,CASSETGATEAFF
TRBJ2-3,TRBV10-3,NA,once,TGTGCCATCAGTGGTAAGGACGGATCTAGCACAGATACGCAGTATTTT,CAISGKDGSSTDTQYF
TRBJ2-1,TRBV11-2,NA,once,TGTGCCAGCAGCTTACGGGGGGCGATTTACAATGAGCAGTTCTTC,CASSLRGAIYNEQFF
TRBJ1-5,TRBV27,NA,NA,TGTGCCAGCAGGAATGGATGGGGTAGCAATCAGCCCCAGCATTTT,CASRNGWGSNQPQHF